The 3 T cell receptor beta chains below all came from one sample that was sequenced in a study of T cells in Graves' hyperthyroidism and ophthalmopathy. Amplified TCR beta CDR3 regions derived from RNA transcripts. Initially, a first-round RT-PCR of the TCR CDR3 employed the HTBI primer set. TCRdb itself ran the multiplex PCR reads through MiXCR, one entry per CDR3 protein. The sample has approximately 520,000 distinct CDR3 sequences, 20% to 25% seen once. Sequenced material: blood. These receptors were collected from a man aged 18 to 29 with Graves' hyperthyroidism.

This clonotype was observed at least ten times. V gene TRBV6-1 combines with J gene TRBJ2-3; possibly TRBD2 for D (5 bases). Germline loops: CDR1 MNHNS, CDR2 SASEGT. Trimming cost V 6 bases and J 4 bases, with 14 bases left between them. The CDR3 consists of 14 residues. The CDR3 coding sequence is TGTGCCAGCAGGGTGGGGAGCGCCCCAGATACGCAGTATTTT. As protein: CASRVGSAPDTQYF.

This clonotype was seen ten or more times. V is TRBV28 and J is TRBJ1-1, with 8 bases identical to TRBD1. The CDR3 has 14 residues. CDR1 MDHEN and CDR2 SYDVKM come from the germline V gene. Losses at the gene ends were 4 bases for V and 1 base for J; bases not matched to a gene: 2. The CDR3 DNA follows: TGTGCCAGCAGTTCAGACAGGGGGAACACTGAAGCTTTCTTT. Protein sequence: CASSSDRGNTEAFF.

There are many counts of this clonotype. The J gene is TRBJ2-5, the V gene TRBV12-3 or TRBV12-4; possible D gene TRBD2, 5 bases. This CDR3 comprises 13 residues. V was shortened by 8 bases and J by 1 base, with 11 bases between the two germline ends. CDR3 amino acids: CASWAEGQETQYF. The CDR3 bases are TGTGCCAGCTGGGCAGAGGGCCAAGAGACCCAGTACTTC.